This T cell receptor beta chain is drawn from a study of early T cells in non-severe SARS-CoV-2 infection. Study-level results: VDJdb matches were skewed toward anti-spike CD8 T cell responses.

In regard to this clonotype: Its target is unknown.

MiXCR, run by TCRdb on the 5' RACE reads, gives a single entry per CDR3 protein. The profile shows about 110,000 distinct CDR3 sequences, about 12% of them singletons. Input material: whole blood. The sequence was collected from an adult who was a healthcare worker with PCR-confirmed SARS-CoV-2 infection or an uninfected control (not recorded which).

CDR3 sequence: CASSVDGPSYEQYF. In nucleotides, the CDR3 is TGTGCCAGCAGCGTAGACGGACCCTCCTACGAGCAGTACTTC. J is TRBJ2-7 and V is TRBV9; D not certain. Trimming removed 0 bases from V and 0 bases from J, with 7 bases in between. Germline CDR1 reads SGDLS; CDR2 reads YYNGEE. The CDR3 spans 14 residues.